The clone carrying this T cell receptor beta chain was counted at least ten times. The antigen remains unidentified. It was ten milliliters of peripheral blood that were drawn from each donor. The record originates from a study of blood T cells in healthy people across ages. Across the study: Per two T cells, template switching captured roughly one barcoded beta molecule.

The authors ran a second PCR of about 6 to 11 cycles using a sample-barcoded 5' primer and a J-beta primer mix. TCRdb analysed the 5' RACE reads with MiXCR anew, one entry per CDR3 protein. This sample carries under 800,000 distinct CDR3 sequences, roughly two fifths of them seen once, and the ten largest clones take 20% to 25%. Findings and caveats of the study: Any conclusive comparison of naive versus antigen-experienced cells was prevented by using unsorted PBMCs. Roughly linear declines in TCR beta diversity per million T cells occurred with age.

Per germline, CDR1 SEHNR and CDR2 FQNEAQ (reference sequence). V was clipped by 8 bases and J by 2 bases; unmatched bases: 7. The CDR3 has 15 amino acids. The origin of this receptor is a woman in her fifties or sixties in good health. Material for sequencing was blood. V gene TRBV7-9 combines with J gene TRBJ2-5, with 11 bases identical to TRBD2. This chain's CDR3 is CASSRSGGAQETQYF. Here the CDR3 DNA reads TGTGCCAGCTCACGTAGCGGGGGGGCACAAGAGACCCAGTACTTC.